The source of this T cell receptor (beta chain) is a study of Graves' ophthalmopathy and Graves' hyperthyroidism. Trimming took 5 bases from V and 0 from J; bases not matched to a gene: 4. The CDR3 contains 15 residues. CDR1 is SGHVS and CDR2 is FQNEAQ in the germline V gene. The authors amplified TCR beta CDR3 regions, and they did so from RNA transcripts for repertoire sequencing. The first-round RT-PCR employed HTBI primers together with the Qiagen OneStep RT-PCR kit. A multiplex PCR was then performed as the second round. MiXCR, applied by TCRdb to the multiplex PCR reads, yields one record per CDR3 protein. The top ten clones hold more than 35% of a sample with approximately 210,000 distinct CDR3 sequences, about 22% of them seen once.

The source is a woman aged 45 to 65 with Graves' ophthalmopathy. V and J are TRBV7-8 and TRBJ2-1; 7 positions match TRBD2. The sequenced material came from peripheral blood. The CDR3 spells CASSLPSGSYNEQFF. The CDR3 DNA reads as TGTGCCAGCAGCCTCCCTAGCGGCTCCTACAATGAGCAGTTCTTC. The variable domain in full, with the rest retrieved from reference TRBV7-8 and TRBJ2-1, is GAGVSQSPRYKVAKRGQDVALRCDPISGHVSLFWYQQALGQGPEFLTYFQNEAQLDKSGLPSDRFFAERPEGSVSTLKIQRTQQEDSAVYLCASSLPSGSYNEQFFGPGTRLTVL.